The clone carrying this T cell receptor (beta chain) came up many times. The antigen is not known. Trimming stripped 3 bases from V and 6 bases from J, with 11 bases between. Looked up from germline, CDR1 is SGDLS and CDR2 is YYNGEE. CDR3 length: 13 residues. This sample was taken from a study of T-cell reconstitution after alpha-beta-depleted transplantation in children. Study observations and caveats: A year had passed since transplant, and T-cell counts and diversity by then came mostly from newly produced T cells. Some patients owed their high day-60 TCRbeta diversity to surviving recipient T cells and thymic progenitors. Expanded graft clones numbering several hundred reportedly gave rise to alpha-beta T cells about two months after transplant.

Preparation of the TCRbeta library was carried out with unique molecular identifiers. MiXCR was run by TCRdb on the PCR reads, yielding one entry per CDR3 protein. The data contain roughly 790,000 distinct CDR3 sequences, roughly 16% of them seen just once; the ten biggest clones take up about 5%. The sequence derives from a male patient between 5 and 17 years old who had a stem cell transplant for acute lymphoblastic leukemia, so the T cells may come from the graft donor. Sequencing was performed on PBMCs, mostly from graft donor cells, taken 360 days after TCRalphabeta/CD19-depleted stem cell transplant. This chain connects TRBV9 to TRBJ2-3; no clear D gene. CDR3 residues: CASSEDLIDTQYF. In DNA form, the CDR3 reads TGTGCCAGCAGCGAGGATTTGATTGATACGCAGTATTTT.